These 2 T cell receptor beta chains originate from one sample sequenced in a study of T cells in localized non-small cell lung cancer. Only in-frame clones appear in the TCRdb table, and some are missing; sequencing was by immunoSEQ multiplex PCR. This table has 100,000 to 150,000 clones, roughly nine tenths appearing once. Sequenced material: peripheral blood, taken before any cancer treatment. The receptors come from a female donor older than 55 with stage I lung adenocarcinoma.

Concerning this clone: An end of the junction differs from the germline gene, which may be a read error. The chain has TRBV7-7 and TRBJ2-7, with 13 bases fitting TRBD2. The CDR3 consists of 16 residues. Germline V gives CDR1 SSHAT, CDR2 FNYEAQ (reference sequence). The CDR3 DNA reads TGTGCTAGCAGCCGATTGACTAGCGGGAGGTTGGACGAGCAGTACTTC. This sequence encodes CASSRLTSGRLDEQYF.

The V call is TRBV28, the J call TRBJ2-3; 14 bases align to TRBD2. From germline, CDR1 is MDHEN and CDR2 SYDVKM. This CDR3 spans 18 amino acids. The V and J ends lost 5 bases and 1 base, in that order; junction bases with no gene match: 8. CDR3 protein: CASSPLGLAGAGTDTQYF. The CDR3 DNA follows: TGTGCCAGCAGTCCGTTGGGACTAGCGGGAGCGGGCACAGATACGCAGTATTTT.